A single sample is the source of the 14 T cell receptor beta chains below, sequenced in a study of T cells in localized non-small cell lung cancer. TCRdb keeps only in-frame clones here, not all; method: immunoSEQ multiplex PCR. The top ten clones hold less than 20% of a sample with more than 20,000 clones, 85% to 90% of them seen once. The sample here was PBMCs, taken before any cancer treatment. These TCRs come from a woman aged 35 to 75 with stage II squamous cell lung carcinoma.

CDR3 residues: CASSSSGGNLNEKLFF. The CDR3 DNA follows: TGTGCCAGCAGCTCATCAGGGGGCAACCTAAATGAAAAACTGTTTTTT. The rearrangement joins TRBV9 to TRBJ1-4, with 8 bases aligning to TRBD1. The V gene end was trimmed by 4 bases and the J gene end by 5 bases; junction bases not matched to a gene: 10. CDR1 and CDR2 from the germline V gene are SGDLS and YYNGEE. There are 16 residues in the CDR3.

The rearrangement joins TRBV28 to TRBJ2-1; 7 bases align to TRBD2. Trimming removed 5 bases from V and 6 bases from J; junction bases left unmatched: 7. This CDR3 spans 14 amino acids. The germline V gene has CDR1 MDHEN and CDR2 SYDVKM. The CDR3 sequence: CASSKGRVGNEQFF. For the CDR3, the DNA is TGTGCCAGCAGTAAAGGGAGGGTAGGCAATGAGCAGTTCTTC.

This chain links TRBV4-2 with TRBJ1-1, with unresolved D. The V gene lost 1 base and the J gene lost 0 bases, with 9 bases spanning the gap. The CDR3 sequence is 15 residues long. Germline CDR1 and CDR2: LGHNA and YNFKEQ. CDR3 loop: CASSQGGSMNTEAFF. The CDR3 DNA sequence: TGTGCCAGCAGCCAAGGAGGGAGTATGAACACTGAAGCTTTCTTT.

V is TRBV28 and J is TRBJ1-5, with D unresolved. Germline assignment: CDR1 MDHEN and CDR2 SYDVKM. Trimming pared 2 bases from V and 5 bases from J, leaving 22 bases between. The CDR3 sequence is 18 residues long. This chain's CDR3 is CASSLRAKWQVRDQPQHF. CDR3 in DNA: TGTGCCAGCAGTTTAAGGGCAAAGTGGCAAGTTAGGGATCAGCCCCAGCATTTT.

The chain links TRBV5-1 to TRBJ2-3, with D possibly TRBD2 on 5 matching bases. CDR1 is SGHRS, CDR2 YFSETQ, per germline. The CDR3 spans 14 residues. V was clipped by 7 bases and J by 6 bases, with 18 bases between them. CDR3 in DNA: TGCGCCAGCCGTCGGCAGGAGGTATGGGATACGCAGTATTTT. As protein: CASRRQEVWDTQYF.

The chain joins TRBV2 to TRBJ2-1; 11 bases agree with TRBD2. The CDR3 extends over 18 amino acids. Unmatched junction bases numbered 15, after V lost 10 bases and J lost 1 base. Germline assignment: CDR1 SNHLY and CDR2 FYNNEI. CDR3 region: CAIQGVAGGEASYNEQFF. CDR3 nucleotides: TGTGCCATCCAGGGGGTAGCGGGAGGGGAGGCATCCTACAATGAGCAGTTCTTC.

The chain employs TRBV6-1 and TRBJ2-7; 8 nucleotides line up with TRBD1. Trimming cost V 2 bases and J 10 bases; bases outside gene matches: 10. Germline assignment: CDR1 MNHNS and CDR2 SASEGT. The CDR3 is made up of 14 amino acids. CDR3 region: CASSELGQGSFQYF. CDR3 nucleotides: TGTGCCAGCAGTGAACTAGGACAGGGATCGTTCCAGTACTTC.

J is TRBJ2-2 and V is TRBV7-9; 9 nucleotides agree with TRBD2. CDR3 length equals 15 residues. J lost 2 bases, V lost 5 bases, and 3 bases had no gene match. Germline V gene lookup returns CDR1 SEHNR and CDR2 FQNEAQ (reference sequence). The CDR3 here is CASSRLAGNTGELFF. CDR3 DNA: TGTGCCAGCAGCCGTCTAGCGGGAAACACCGGGGAGCTGTTTTTT.

The chain joins TRBV27 to TRBJ2-1; 10 bases map to TRBD2. The CDR3 contains 15 residues. The J segment lost 4 bases and the V segment lost 6 bases, leaving 6 bases of the junction unmatched. Germline V lookup: CDR1 MNHEY, CDR2 SMNVEV (reference sequence). The CDR3 is CASRAGTSAYNEQFF. The CDR3, as DNA: TGTGCCAGCAGGGCCGGGACTAGCGCATACAATGAGCAGTTCTTC.

The chain recombines TRBV7-9 with TRBJ1-5; the D is unclear. In germline, CDR1 is SEHNR, CDR2 FQNEAQ (reference sequence). V lost 5 bases to trimming and J lost 7 bases, with 9 bases between them. The CDR3 runs 12 residues. The CDR3 sequence: CASSQADQPQHF. As DNA, the CDR3 is TGTGCCAGCAGCCAGGCTGACCAGCCCCAGCATTTT.

The chain recombines TRBV5-1 with TRBJ1-1; 12 nucleotides match TRBD1. Germline V lookup: CDR1 SGHRS, CDR2 YFSETQ. With V trimmed by 4 bases and J by 4 bases, 11 bases remained unmatched. The CDR3 loop spans 17 amino acids. CDR3 sequence reads: CASSNRDRGLAGTEAFF. CDR3 DNA sequence: TGCGCCAGCAGCAACCGGGACAGGGGGCTTGCGGGCACTGAAGCTTTCTTT. Supplemented by reference TRBV5-1 and TRBJ1-1, the full variable domain reads KAGVTQTPRYLIKTRGQQVTLSCSPISGHRSVSWYQQTPGQGLQFLFEYFSETQRNKGNFPGRFSGRQFSNSRSEMNVSTLELGDSALYLCASSNRDRGLAGTEAFFGQGTRLTVV.

The CDR3 region has the DNA TGTGCCAGTAGTATTATAGGTGCTTTCTTT. It translates to CASSIIGAFF. The chain is built from TRBV19 and TRBJ1-1; D gene ambiguous. The CDR3 is made up of 10 amino acids. Trimming left V 3 bases short and J 11 bases short, with 7 bases between. Germline-derived CDR1 and CDR2 are LNHDA and SQIVND (reference sequence).

The chain has TRBV7-9 and TRBJ2-5; D is perhaps TRBD2 (6 bases). The CDR3 sequence is 14 residues long. Germline values: CDR1 SEHNR, CDR2 FQNEAQ (reference sequence). V was trimmed by 5 bases and J by 5 bases, leaving 15 bases between them. CDR3 DNA sequence: TGTGCCAGCAGCCGACTAGACCCAAGGGAGACCCAGTACTTC. Its protein product is CASSRLDPRETQYF.

V usage is TRBV19 and J usage is TRBJ2-1; 8 nucleotides agree with TRBD2. This CDR3 region has 14 residues. J lost 6 bases, V lost 4 bases, and 5 bases had no gene match. In germline, CDR1 is LNHDA, CDR2 SQIVND (reference sequence). In DNA form, the CDR3 reads TGTGCCAGTAGTAGAATGAGCGGGGGCAATGAGCAGTTCTTC. This sequence encodes CASSRMSGGNEQFF.